Described below is a single T cell receptor (beta chain) sequence and its context. Its antigen is unidentified. The data were produced by immunoSEQ multiplex PCR, yet TCRdb's version contains in-frame clones alone and is incomplete. Of 55,000 to 75,000 clones listed, around 81% are singletons. This specimen belongs to a study of glioma-infiltrating T cells after dendritic cell vaccination. Study-wide points: Longer survival after dendritic cell vaccination followed higher pretreatment TIL content. TCR clonality showed no direct relationship with survival.

Germline V lookup: CDR1 SGHRS, CDR2 YFSETQ. Trimming removed 0 bases from V and 5 bases from J; junction bases left unmatched: 12. The CDR3 is 17 residues long. Isocitrate dehydrogenase mutation was absent in all glioblastoma patients. The genes are TRBV5-1 and TRBJ2-3; 7 bases line up with TRBD2. The sequence came from a human donor with glioblastoma. Material: blood, obtained before dendritic cell vaccination. CDR3 coding DNA: TGCGCCAGCAGCTTGGGTGGAGCGGGGACCACAGGAGATACGCAGTATTTT. It is translated as CASSLGGAGTTGDTQYF.